Below are 28 T cell receptor beta chains sequenced from a single sample in a study of T-cell reconstitution after alpha-beta-depleted transplantation in children. TCRbeta library construction was performed incorporating unique molecular identifiers. TCRdb recomputed calls from the PCR reads with MiXCR, one row per CDR3 protein. Among over 45,000 distinct CDR3 sequences listed, approximately 8.7% were seen once. Sample: PBMCs, mostly from graft donor cells, taken 60 days after TCRalphabeta/CD19-depleted stem cell transplant. All receptors come from a male patient aged 2-9 years who had a stem cell transplant for chronic granulomatous disease, so the T cells may come from the graft donor.

Details on this clonotype: A much larger clone sits a single nucleotide away, making a read error possible. This chain connects TRBV29-1 to TRBJ1-1; no clear D. Germline V gene lookup returns CDR1 SQVTM and CDR2 ANQGSEA. With 6 bases removed from V and 5 bases from J, the gap between germline ends came to 16 bases. This CDR3 is 13 amino acids long. The CDR3 nucleotides read TGCAGCGTGGGAGAGGCCGGTTTAACTGAAGCTTTCTTT. Amino acid sequence: CSVGEAGLTEAFF.

This clonotype was seen many times. The chain recombines TRBV19 with TRBJ2-7; 10 bases align to TRBD2. This CDR3 has 16 residues. CDR1 is LNHDA and CDR2 is SQIVND in the germline V gene (reference sequence). The V and J ends lost 0 bases and 2 bases, in that order; junction bases with no gene match: 4. CDR3 bases: TGTGCCAGTAGTATAGATCTCGGACTAGCGGCCTACGAGCAGTACTTC. Protein sequence: CASSIDLGLAAYEQYF.

The CDR3 DNA reads TGTGCCAGCAGCTTAGTAGCGGTGGGCACTGAAGCTTTCTTT. The encoded protein is CASSLVAVGTEAFF. The chain uses TRBV7-2 and TRBJ1-1; no reliable D call. Trimming shortened V by 1 base and J by 4 bases, and 10 bases separated the two germline ends. The CDR3 is 14 amino acids. Per germline, CDR1 SGHTA and CDR2 FQGNSA.

V is TRBV7-8 and J is TRBJ2-3; 9 bases line up with TRBD2. Germline CDR1 SGHVS, CDR2 FQNEAQ. The CDR3 totals 17 residues. Trimming took 8 bases from V and 0 from J; bases not matched to a gene: 12. CDR3 bases: TGTGCCAGCCGATCTGTGGCGGGAGGGTTTAGCACAGATACGCAGTATTTT. Translating it yields CASRSVAGGFSTDTQYF.

This clonotype came up many times. The chain employs TRBV2 and TRBJ2-7; 10 nucleotides align to TRBD2. CDR3 size: 14 residues. The germline V gene encodes CDR1 SNHLY and CDR2 FYNNEI. J lost 0 bases, V lost 10 bases, and 6 bases had no gene match. DNA of the CDR3: TGTGCCACCGCTAGCGGGAGAAACTCCTACGAGCAGTACTTC. The encoded protein is CATASGRNSYEQYF.

The chain links TRBV5-5 to TRBJ2-6; no clear D gene. Per germline, CDR1 SGHKS and CDR2 YYEKEE (reference sequence). CDR3 length equals 17 residues. Trimming pared 2 bases from V and 0 bases from J, leaving 12 bases between. CDR3 loop: CASSFTRGDSGANVLTF. Here the CDR3 DNA reads TGTGCCAGCAGCTTTACGCGAGGAGACTCTGGGGCCAACGTCCTGACTTTC. The full variable domain, with the rest looked up from reference TRBV5-5 and TRBJ2-6, is DAGVTQSPTHLIKTRGQQVTLRCSPISGHKSVSWYQQVLGQGPQFIFQYYEKEERGRGNFPDRFSARQFPNYSSELNVNALLLGDSALYLCASSFTRGDSGANVLTFGAGSRLTVL.

Details on this clonotype: A read error may account for a junction end that differs from germline. The genes are TRBV20-1 and TRBJ2-2, with TRBD1 matching 7 bases. The CDR3 totals 18 residues. CDR1 is DFQATT and CDR2 is SNEGSKA in the germline V gene (reference sequence). CDR3 amino acids: CCAGSGGNLISNTGELFF. The CDR3 coding sequence is TGCTGTGCTGGGTCAGGGGGAAATTTGATTTCGAACACCGGGGAGCTGTTTTTT.

This clonotype appeared many times. The V gene is TRBV25-1, the J gene TRBJ1-3, with D possibly being TRBD1 (5 bases). Trimming took off 1 base at V and 0 bases at J, with 10 bases between the two ends. Germline V gene data show CDR1 as MGHDK and CDR2 as SYGVNS. CDR3 length equals 16 residues. For the CDR3, the DNA is TGTGCCAGCAGTGAATCGTGGGGGAGCTCTGGAAACACCATATATTTT. Protein sequence: CASSESWGSSGNTIYF.

This clonotype was counted at least ten times. V and J are TRBV27 and TRBJ2-7; possible D gene TRBD1, 5 bases. Trimming stripped 2 bases from V and 1 base from J, with 12 bases between. There are 15 residues in the CDR3. Germline V lookup: CDR1 MNHEY, CDR2 SMNVEV (reference sequence). The CDR3 protein is CASSLGAHLSYEQYF. CDR3 DNA sequence: TGTGCCAGCAGTTTAGGGGCGCATCTATCCTACGAGCAGTACTTC.

This clonotype was recorded at least ten times. The chain employs TRBV20-1 and TRBJ2-7; TRBD1 aligns across 8 bases. There are 14 residues in the CDR3. Germline-derived CDR1 and CDR2 are DFQATT and SNEGSKA (reference sequence). With V trimmed by 3 bases and J by 0 bases, 4 bases remained unmatched. The CDR3: CSARPTGVSYEQYF. For the CDR3, the DNA is TGCAGTGCTAGGCCGACAGGGGTCTCCTACGAGCAGTACTTC.

This clonotype was picked up a small number of times. The chain has TRBV5-1 and TRBJ1-3, with no clear D. V shed 5 bases and J shed 7 bases, with 13 bases lying between them. CDR1 is SGHRS, CDR2 YFSETQ, per germline. CDR3 size: 13 residues. CDR3 region: CASRESVRNTIYF. Written as DNA, the CDR3 is TGCGCCAGCAGGGAATCCGTTCGGAACACCATATATTTT.

This clonotype was seen only a few times. The chain is built from TRBV9 and TRBJ2-5; 7 bases match TRBD1. Germline loops: CDR1 SGDLS, CDR2 YYNGEE. The CDR3 totals 13 residues. V shed 4 bases and J 4 bases; nucleotides not matched to a gene: 4. As DNA, the CDR3 is TGTGCCAGCAGCACAGGGGCAGGAGAGACCCAGTACTTC. Translating it yields CASSTGAGETQYF.

This clonotype has ten or more counts. This sequence joins TRBV27 and TRBJ2-3; D is undetermined. Germline V gene sequence: CDR1 MNHEY, CDR2 SMNVEV (reference sequence). The V end lost 4 bases, the J end lost 1 base, and 6 bases lay between the germline ends. CDR3 length: 13 residues. This CDR3 reads CASSYVGTDTQYF. For the CDR3, the DNA is TGTGCCAGCAGTTATGTCGGCACAGATACGCAGTATTTT.

This clonotype appeared many times. The CDR3 sequence is CASSQVLNQPQHF. Here the CDR3 DNA reads TGTGCCAGCAGCCAAGTCCTCAATCAGCCCCAGCATTTT. This rearrangement joins TRBV3-1 to TRBJ1-5, with D uncertain. The CDR3 has 13 residues. The germline V gene encodes CDR1 LGHDT and CDR2 YNNKEL (reference sequence). V gave up 1 base and J gave up 3 bases, with 4 bases separating them.

This clonotype was recorded a few times. J is TRBJ2-5 and V is TRBV6-5; D gene uncertain. Germline V CDR1 and CDR2: MNHEY, SVGAGI. CDR3 size: 13 residues. Trimming removed 2 bases at V and 4 bases at J, with 8 bases between. CDR3 amino acids: CASSYADGETQYF. The DNA for the CDR3 is TGTGCCAGCAGTTACGCGGACGGAGAGACCCAGTACTTC.

Many counts were recorded for this clonotype. The J gene is TRBJ2-5, the V gene TRBV7-6; either TRBD1 or TRBD2 may supply D (5 bases each). Trimming shortened V by 2 bases and J by 9 bases, and 16 bases separated the two germline ends. CDR1 and CDR2 (germline): SGHVS, FNYEAQ. The CDR3 runs 14 residues. The CDR3 loop is CASSLKGPPEAQYF. The CDR3 region has the DNA TGTGCCAGCAGCTTAAAGGGACCACCTGAGGCCCAGTACTTC.

This clonotype was recorded at least ten times. This chain joins TRBV10-3 and TRBJ2-3, with TRBD1 matching 7 bases. Losses at the gene ends were 3 bases for V and 8 bases for J; bases not matched to a gene: 8. The CDR3 contains 14 residues. Germline V gives CDR1 ENHRY, CDR2 SYGVKD. This CDR3 is CAISEKQGPTTQYF. The CDR3 coding sequence is TGTGCCATCAGTGAAAAACAGGGGCCTACTACGCAGTATTTT.

The chain carries TRBV28 and TRBJ1-2; 9 bases are a match to TRBD1. The CDR3 is 20 amino acids. Losses at the gene ends were 0 bases for V and 4 bases for J; bases not matched to a gene: 18. CDR1 MDHEN and CDR2 SYDVKM come from the germline V gene. The chain's CDR3 is CASSLWPQSRGQGLSYGYTF. The CDR3 DNA reads TGTGCCAGCAGTTTATGGCCGCAGTCGAGGGGACAGGGTCTAAGCTATGGCTACACCTTC.

In this sample, this clonotype turned up many times. The J gene is TRBJ2-5, the V gene TRBV6-5; 8 bases align to TRBD1. The CDR3 consists of 13 residues. The V and J ends lost 6 bases and 5 bases, in that order; junction bases with no gene match: 5. Germline assignment: CDR1 MNHEY and CDR2 SVGAGI. The CDR3 spells CASRPGQGETQYF. The CDR3 DNA reads TGTGCCAGCAGGCCCGGACAGGGTGAGACCCAGTACTTC.

This clonotype was seen many times. CDR3 sequence: CASSSKTGVEGKLFF. CDR3 coding DNA: TGTGCCAGCAGCTCAAAAACAGGGGTAGAAGGAAAACTGTTTTTT. The chain uses TRBV3-1 and TRBJ1-4; TRBD1 matches 7 bases. J was trimmed by 10 bases and V by 5 bases; bases with no gene match: 13. Germline V gene sequence: CDR1 LGHDT, CDR2 YNNKEL (reference sequence). There are 15 residues in the CDR3.

This clonotype has at least ten counts. The J gene is TRBJ2-7, the V gene TRBV20-1; D unclear. V lost 4 bases and J 3 bases, leaving 13 bases between the germline ends. Germline CDR1 reads DFQATT; CDR2 reads SNEGSKA (reference sequence). The CDR3 has 13 residues. The CDR3 coding sequence is TGCAGTGCTACTTTCAAGGGTTTCTACGAGCAGTACTTC. Encoded protein: CSATFKGFYEQYF.

The J gene is TRBJ1-5, the V gene TRBV3-1, with TRBD1 matching over 8 bases. V dropped 1 base and J dropped 9; count of bases not matched to a gene: 8. Germline V gene data show CDR1 as LGHDT and CDR2 as YNNKEL (reference sequence). The CDR3 has 15 residues. CDR3 residues: CASSQAPGQGWPQHF. DNA for the CDR3: TGTGCCAGCAGCCAAGCTCCCGGACAGGGTTGGCCCCAGCATTTT.

This clonotype was counted at least ten times. The CDR3 region has the DNA TGCGCCAGCAGCCCAACGACTAGGGGAGAGACCCAGTACTTC. Translating it yields CASSPTTRGETQYF. This sequence joins TRBV4-3 and TRBJ2-5, with D possibly TRBD2 on 6 matching bases. Trimming pared 4 bases from V and 4 bases from J, leaving 13 bases between. The germline CDR1 and CDR2 sequences are LGHNA and YSLEER. This CDR3 is built from 14 residues.

Many counts were recorded for this clonotype. The V gene is TRBV12-3 or TRBV12-4, the J gene TRBJ1-1; 8 bases align to TRBD1. The CDR3 is 12 residues long. With 9 bases clipped from V and 7 bases from J, the junction kept 7 bases outside the gene matches. CDR3 sequence reads: CASTRGPSEAFF. DNA of the CDR3: TGTGCCAGTACCAGGGGGCCGAGTGAAGCTTTCTTT.

In its sample, this clonotype was seen a few times. V usage is TRBV18 and J usage is TRBJ2-3; D gene unclear. Trimming removed 1 base from V and 4 bases from J, with 15 bases in between. CDR3 length equals 16 residues. CDR1 and CDR2 (germline): KGHSH, LQKENI. The CDR3 bases are TGTGCCAGCTCACCACTAGACTCATGGATGGCAGATACGCAGTATTTT. As protein: CASSPLDSWMADTQYF.

This clonotype was picked up many times. This chain connects TRBV20-1 to TRBJ2-5, with D perhaps matching TRBD2 (6 bases). Germline-derived CDR1 and CDR2 are DFQATT and SNEGSKA (reference sequence). This CDR3 contains 12 residues. Trimming took 6 bases from V and 5 from J, leaving 13 bases between them. The CDR3 is CSAPHAGETQYF. As DNA, the CDR3 is TGCAGTGCCCCTCACGCGGGGGAGACCCAGTACTTC.

In its sample, this clonotype was seen many times. This chain joins TRBV27 and TRBJ2-3; TRBD2 aligns across 7 bases. This CDR3 has 11 residues. Germline trimming cut 6 bases from V and 10 bases from J; bases unmatched to any gene: 4. Germline-derived CDR1 and CDR2 are MNHEY and SMNVEV (reference sequence). DNA of the CDR3: TGTGCCAGCAGCGGGAGGAATGCGCAGTATTTT. Its translation: CASSGRNAQYF.

This clonotype was observed many times. The chain carries TRBV10-2 and TRBJ1-2, with D hard to call. The V end lost 1 base, the J end lost 5 bases, and 14 bases lay between the germline ends. Germline CDR1 reads WSHSY; CDR2 reads SAAADI. The CDR3 contains 15 residues. Here the CDR3 reads CASSEFLGTLYGYTF. CDR3 nucleotide sequence: TGCGCCAGCAGTGAGTTTCTGGGCACCCTTTATGGCTACACCTTC.